This T cell receptor (beta chain) was found in a study of metastatic and nonmetastatic thyroid tumors (dated by TCRdb to 2020 to 2021). Regarding the research as a whole: Repertoires were compared across peripheral blood and tumor or nodule tissue samples from malignant and benign thyroid patients. Broad study findings and their caveats: In both blood and tumor samples, TCR beta diversity was reported to be significantly higher in malignant tumors than in benign nodules.

The library was produced with PCR. Sequencing was performed on an Illumina HiSeq 4000. High-throughput sequencing was used to profile the TCR beta-chain CDR3 region of each patient. From the authors' description of their analysis: Drawing on CDR3 differences between clinicopathological groups, the researchers built a classifier meant to tell apart patients with distant-metastatic papillary thyroid cancer. To measure repertoire diversity the researchers used the Shannon index, while the Morisita-Horn index served to gauge how similar the tumor and blood repertoires were. In TCRdb, the public reads were trimmed at Q25 with fastp and aligned with MiXCR, with productive beta chains retained. TCRdb, not the original authors, processed these V and J calls. Recorded for this sample are approximately 24,000 clones; about 20% of them occurred a single time. Approximately 25% of the sample rests with the top ten.

None of the patients had been given any treatment before thyroid surgery. Patient clinical samples collected from about 2012 to 2019 were retrospectively analysed using T-cell receptor beta sequencing. This clone has a count of ten or more. Its recognized antigen is unknown. No base quality values were provided; no much bigger clone lies one nucleotide off. The TCR was taken from a male donor with papillary thyroid cancer or a benign thyroid nodule (not recorded which). Some clones in this sample may be carry-over from other donors' samples. Sequencing used blood.

The CDR3 in this case is CASSLLDHGYTF. In nucleotides, the sequence is TGTGCCAGCAGCTTGCTGGACCATGGCTACACCTTC. The chain uses TRBV5-6 and TRBJ1-2, with the D gene call left open. V is pared back by 1 base and J by 6 bases, with 7 bases lying between the germline termini. CDR1 and CDR2, per the germline V gene, are SGHDT and YYEEEE. The CDR3 has 12 amino acids, counting the end cysteine and phenylalanine. Only the CDR3 DNA is retained, 36 bases long and in frame from the first base. Here the CDR3 is joined to the reference TRBV5-6 and TRBJ1-2 genes, and the full variable domain is: DAGVTQSPTHLIKTRGQQVTLRCSPKSGHDTVSWYQQALGQGPQFIFQYYEEEERQRGNFPDRFSGHQFPNYSSELNVNALLLGDSALYLCASSLLDHGYTFGSGTRLTVV.